This T cell receptor (beta chain) is drawn from a study of cytomegalovirus exposure and HLA in healthy donors. Study information: Unique TCRs from HLA-typed donors, about 78 million of them, were held in an early data release.

Germline V gene lookup returns CDR1 MNHEY and CDR2 SMNVEV (reference sequence). Trimming at V came to 6 bases and at J to 5 bases, leaving 8 bases not matched to a gene. This CDR3 has 15 residues. Study-wide results and caveats: In an earlier analysis, most TCR beta V segments were productive about 87% or about 30% of the time.

This clone was observed a handful of times. Antigen: not known. With 60 Vbeta and 13 Jbeta primers, the PCR was carried out. Some clones are missing from TCRdb's copy, which holds only in-frame ones; the method was immunoSEQ multiplex PCR. The sample yields some 90,000 clones, around 81% seen once. This clonotype originated in a woman in her 70s in good health and CMV-seropositive. The chain joins TRBV27 to TRBJ2-5; 11 positions agree with TRBD2. The sample taken for sequencing was PBMCs. In DNA form, the CDR3 reads TGTGCCAGCAGCATCGGGACTAGCGGTTCGGAGACCCAGTACTTC. Protein product: CASSIGTSGSETQYF.